This TCR beta chain was sequenced in a study of CD8+CD57+ T cells in acquired aplastic anemia. Study-level information: The study obtained an average of approximately 3 ug of DNA from sorted CD4+ and CD8+ cells. About 10 million reads, on average, were obtained for CD4+ cells from healthy donors.

Using genomic DNA as the template, TCR beta VDJ and CDR3 profiling was carried out. TCRdb processed the reads anew with MiXCR; each CDR3 protein has one entry. The table records some 180,000 distinct CDR3 sequences, less than 55% of them present only once. Germline CDR1 reads SQVTM; CDR2 reads ANQGSEA. Trimming removed 4 bases at V and 0 bases at J, with 7 bases between. The CDR3 runs 12 residues. Study-wide results and caveats: Patients and controls were not found to differ significantly in CD8+ Simpson's diversity. There were about 27 CD8+ CDR3 sequences that occurred in both patients and controls.

This clonotype was seen at least ten times. What it binds is not known. The specimen sequenced was sorted CD4+, CD8+, or CD8+CD57+ T cells (not recorded which) from PBMCs. The TCR was taken from a human donor in good health. The J gene is TRBJ2-7, the V gene TRBV29-1; D not resolved. CDR3 in amino acids: CSVGTDSYEQYF. The CDR3, as DNA: TGCAGCGTTGGAACAGACTCCTACGAGCAGTACTTC.